A single sample is the source of the 27 T cell receptor beta chains below, sequenced in a study of blood T cell repertoires in COVID-19. Sequenced by immunoSEQ multiplex PCR; TCRdb stores in-frame clones only, minus some. The sample holds over 250,000 clones, around 87% seen once. Sequenced input: PBMCs or T cells enriched from blood (not recorded which). The receptors derive from a woman in her 30s who had recovered from COVID-19.

The chain uses TRBV4-1 and TRBJ1-3, with 9 positions matching TRBD1. CDR3 length equals 14 residues. Trimming took 5 bases from V and 7 from J; bases not matched to a gene: 6. CDR1 MGHRA and CDR2 YSYEKL come from the germline V gene. CDR3 protein: CASSYGTGLNTIYF. CDR3 nucleotides: TGCGCCAGCAGCTACGGGACAGGGTTGAACACCATATATTTT.

The V gene is TRBV15, the J gene TRBJ1-2; the D gene is possibly TRBD1 (5 bases). The germline V gene encodes CDR1 LNHNV and CDR2 YYDKDF (reference sequence). Trimming cost V 5 bases and J 8 bases, with 15 bases left between them. The CDR3 is made up of 13 amino acids. CDR3 nucleotides: TGTGCCACCAGCTATCCTATGGGGCAGGGCTACACCTTC. It is translated as CATSYPMGQGYTF.

The genes are TRBV29-1 and TRBJ2-7; 11 nucleotides match TRBD2. V shed 5 bases and J 6 bases; nucleotides not matched to a gene: 15. Germline CDR1 is SQVTM and CDR2 is ANQGSEA. The CDR3 runs 16 residues. CDR3: CSVRLAGFRSVGEQYF. The CDR3, as DNA: TGCAGCGTTCGACTAGCGGGGTTCAGAAGTGTAGGCGAGCAGTACTTC.

V gene TRBV30 combines with J gene TRBJ1-6, with 10 nucleotides matching TRBD1. In germline, CDR1 is GTSNPN, CDR2 SVGIG (reference sequence). The CDR3 has 15 amino acids. Trimming cost V 3 bases and J 9 bases; bases outside gene matches: 8. The CDR3 bases are TGTGCCTGGAGGGGGGACAGGGGACAAGGTTCACCCCTCCACTTT. Translating it yields CAWRGDRGQGSPLHF.

The V gene is TRBV7-3, the J gene TRBJ2-3; the match to TRBD2 covers 9 bases. The CDR3 contains 14 residues. The ends lost 2 bases at V and 6 bases at J; junction bases unmatched: 3. Germline CDR1 reads SGHTA; CDR2 reads FQGTGA. The DNA of the CDR3 is TGTGCCAGCAGCTTAGGACTAGCGATGGATACGCAGTATTTT. This encodes CASSLGLAMDTQYF.

This chain uses TRBV27 with TRBJ1-5, with D perhaps TRBD1 (6 bases). Trimming stripped 6 bases from V and 2 bases from J, with 23 bases between. Germline CDR1 is MNHEY and CDR2 is SMNVEV (reference sequence). This CDR3 has 18 residues. DNA for the CDR3: TGTGCCAGCAGCTCAACAGGGAGGGGGGCTTTTGGCAATCAGCCCCAGCATTTT. Encoded protein: CASSSTGRGAFGNQPQHF.

This clone was counted between two and nine times. The chain uses TRBV30 and TRBJ1-5; perhaps TRBD1 as D (5 bases). With 2 bases removed from V and 7 bases from J, the gap between germline ends came to 15 bases. The CDR3 covers 14 residues. Germline V gives CDR1 GTSNPN, CDR2 SVGIG (reference sequence). The CDR3 DNA reads TGTGCCTGGAGTTGGGCCCGAAGGGGCCAGCCCCAGCATTTT. The encoded protein is CAWSWARRGQPQHF.

This clone occurred once. The V call is TRBV5-5, the J call TRBJ2-7, with D possibly being TRBD1 (5 bases). The germline CDR1 and CDR2 sequences are SGHKS and YYEKEE (reference sequence). V lost 0 bases and J 7 bases, leaving 14 bases between the germline ends. The CDR3 extends over 14 amino acids. The CDR3 protein is CASSLGPGSGEQYF. The DNA for the CDR3 is TGTGCCAGCAGCTTGGGTCCGGGTTCAGGGGAGCAGTACTTC.

In its sample, this clone was seen a few times. The V and J genes are TRBV7-2 and TRBJ1-6, with D possibly matching TRBD1 (5 bases). The germline V gene has CDR1 SGHTA and CDR2 FQGNSA. V lost 4 bases to trimming and J lost 7 bases, with 14 bases between them. The CDR3 loop spans 15 amino acids. CDR3 in amino acids: CASSSRGISNSPLHF. Here the CDR3 DNA reads TGTGCCAGCAGCTCACGGGGGATCTCGAATTCACCCCTCCACTTT.

V gene TRBV4-2 combines with J gene TRBJ1-1; D remains unclear. From germline, CDR1 is LGHNA and CDR2 YNFKEQ. Between the trimmed V and J ends, which lost 6 bases and 2 bases, there was a span of 10 bases. The CDR3 runs 13 residues. CDR3 nucleotide sequence: TGTGCCAGCAGAAAGGGAGATAACACTGAAGCTTTCTTT. Translating gives CASRKGDNTEAFF.

The rearrangement joins TRBV29-1 to TRBJ1-3, with 7 nucleotides matching TRBD1. Germline V lookup: CDR1 SQVTM, CDR2 ANQGSEA. V lost 7 bases to trimming and J lost 2 bases; unmatched junction nucleotides: 5. The CDR3 covers 13 residues. The CDR3 DNA sequence: TGCAGCGCCTCAGGGGGAGCTGGAAACACCATATATTTT. Translated, it gives CSASGGAGNTIYF.

V and J are TRBV9 and TRBJ2-7; tentative D call: TRBD2 (5 bases). V was pared by 0 bases and J by 0 bases, with 22 bases between. The germline V gene encodes CDR1 SGDLS and CDR2 YYNGEE. The length of the CDR3 is 19 residues. CDR3 residues: CASSVDGLGRGPSSYEQYF. CDR3 nucleotide sequence: TGTGCCAGCAGCGTAGACGGACTTGGGAGAGGTCCTAGCTCCTACGAGCAGTACTTC.

J is TRBJ1-4 and V is TRBV30, with unresolved D. Germline V gene lookup returns CDR1 GTSNPN and CDR2 SVGIG (reference sequence). Trimming took 4 bases from V and 3 from J, leaving 15 bases between them. The CDR3 has 15 residues. The CDR3 nucleotides read TGTGCCTGGATACCGAGGTGGCCAGCTAATGAAAAACTGTTTTTT. This sequence encodes CAWIPRWPANEKLFF.

This clone occurred a few times. This chain uses TRBV15 with TRBJ1-4; possible D gene TRBD1, 5 bases. CDR3 length equals 14 residues. The germline CDR1 and CDR2 sequences are LNHNV and YYDKDF (reference sequence). Between the trimmed V and J ends, which lost 6 bases and 6 bases, there was a span of 14 bases. The DNA of the CDR3 is TGTGCCACCAGTCGATCGGACATGTATGAAAAACTGTTTTTT. It yields the protein CATSRSDMYEKLFF.

The rearrangement joins TRBV28 to TRBJ1-2, with 8 bases matching TRBD1. With V trimmed by 5 bases and J by 7 bases, 12 bases remained unmatched. This CDR3 is 15 amino acids long. CDR1 and CDR2 from the germline V gene are MDHEN and SYDVKM. CDR3 in DNA: TGTGCCAGCAGTCCCCAGCGCAGGGGGCGAGGTGGCTACACCTTC. This codes for CASSPQRRGRGGYTF.

The chain uses TRBV6-5 and TRBJ2-3, with D unclear. Germline V gene sequence: CDR1 MNHEY, CDR2 SVGAGI. Trimming cost V 6 bases and J 2 bases, with 12 bases left between them. The CDR3 spans 14 residues. The CDR3 is CASRLSPDTDTQYF. CDR3 sequence (DNA): TGTGCCAGCAGGCTATCTCCTGACACAGATACGCAGTATTTT.

This clone was observed a single time. The chain links TRBV15 to TRBJ1-5; TRBD1 aligns across 7 bases. J was trimmed by 0 bases and V by 6 bases; bases with no gene match: 8. Germline CDR1 reads LNHNV; CDR2 reads YYDKDF (reference sequence). The CDR3 loop spans 16 amino acids. CDR3 DNA: TGTGCCACCAGAGACTACAGGGGCTATAGCAATCAGCCCCAGCATTTT. Encoded protein: CATRDYRGYSNQPQHF.

In its sample, this clone was seen a few times. The chain uses TRBV6-5 and TRBJ2-7, with 9 nucleotides matching TRBD1. The junction had 5 bases not matched to a gene; V was cut back by 6 bases and J by 2 bases. The CDR3 has 14 amino acids. Per germline, CDR1 MNHEY and CDR2 SVGAGI. The CDR3 DNA reads as TGTGCCAGCAGGTACCGGGACAGGGCCTACGAGCAGTACTTC. Translation: CASRYRDRAYEQYF.

The chain employs TRBV7-2 and TRBJ2-2, with TRBD1 identical over 8 bases. With 3 bases clipped from V and 7 bases from J, the junction kept 7 bases outside the gene matches. Germline V lookup: CDR1 SGHTA, CDR2 FQGNSA. The CDR3 length is 15 residues. The CDR3 DNA is TGTGCCAGCAGCTTCTCCAGGGGGCAAGGCGGGGAGCTGTTTTTT. The encoded protein is CASSFSRGQGGELFF.

This sequence joins TRBV19 and TRBJ2-2; 7 positions agree with TRBD1. Germline CDR1 and CDR2: LNHDA and SQIVND (reference sequence). Losses at the gene ends were 7 bases for V and 0 bases for J; bases not matched to a gene: 11. The length of the CDR3 is 17 residues. The CDR3 bases are TGTGCCAGTACGGGCAGGGGGACCCCAGCGAACACCGGGGAGCTGTTTTTT. Translating it yields CASTGRGTPANTGELFF.

This clone was seen a single time. The rearrangement links TRBV12-3 or TRBV12-4 to TRBJ1-1; D unresolved. V lost 1 base and J 5 bases, leaving 8 bases between the germline ends. The CDR3 totals 13 residues. The CDR3 nucleotides read TGTGCCAGCAGTTTAGAAGTCAGAACTGAAGCTTTCTTT. It specifies CASSLEVRTEAFF.

This sequence joins TRBV7-9 and TRBJ2-7, with TRBD1 matching over 8 bases. Germline values: CDR1 SEHNR, CDR2 FQNEAQ (reference sequence). The CDR3 has 12 amino acids. With V trimmed by 1 base and J by 7 bases, 0 bases remained unmatched. The CDR3 region has the DNA TGTGCCAGCAGCTTAGACAGGGGGGAGCAGTACTTC. This encodes CASSLDRGEQYF.

The CDR3 spells CASSSVITGGGYTF. As DNA, the CDR3 is TGTGCCAGCAGTTCCGTAATAACAGGAGGGGGCTACACCTTC. V gene TRBV27 combines with J gene TRBJ1-2; weak D call: TRBD1 (5 bases). The CDR3 length is 14 residues. Trimming took off 4 bases at V and 8 bases at J, with 17 bases between the two ends. Germline V lookup: CDR1 MNHEY, CDR2 SMNVEV (reference sequence).

The chain couples TRBV29-1 to TRBJ1-1; a possible D gene is TRBD1 (6 bases). V was trimmed by 6 bases and J by 7 bases, leaving 18 bases between them. Germline V CDR1 and CDR2: SQVTM, ANQGSEA. The CDR3 contains 13 residues. The CDR3 coding sequence is TGCAGCGTGCTCCGAGGGGGGGTTAATGAAGCTTTCTTT. Its translation is CSVLRGGVNEAFF.

The chain has TRBV2 and TRBJ1-2; TRBD1 matches at 10 bases. The CDR3 is 12 amino acids. V lost 7 bases to trimming and J lost 5 bases; unmatched junction nucleotides: 1. Germline V lookup: CDR1 SNHLY, CDR2 FYNNEI. As DNA, the CDR3 is TGTGCCAGCACGGACAGGGGGTATGGCTACACCTTC. It encodes CASTDRGYGYTF.

V is TRBV9 and J is TRBJ1-2, with a tentative D call TRBD1 (6 bases). Between the trimmed V and J ends, which lost 3 bases and 6 bases, there was a span of 12 bases. The CDR3 has 13 residues. CDR1 SGDLS and CDR2 YYNGEE come from the germline V gene. DNA for the CDR3: TGTGCCAGCAGCGCCACAGGGAGAAATGGCTACACCTTC. Translation: CASSATGRNGYTF. Based on the CDR3 plus reference TRBV9 and TRBJ1-2, the full variable domain is DSGVTQTPKHLITATGQRVTLRCSPRSGDLSVYWYQQSLDQGLQFLIQYYNGEERAKGNILERFSAQQFPDLHSELNLSSLELGDSALYFCASSATGRNGYTFGSGTRLTVV.

This clone was recorded once. This sequence joins TRBV19 and TRBJ1-2; 9 nucleotides align to TRBD1. Looked up from germline, CDR1 is LNHDA and CDR2 is SQIVND (reference sequence). Germline trimming cut 6 bases from V and 5 bases from J; bases unmatched to any gene: 4. The CDR3 has 13 amino acids. The CDR3 DNA is TGTGCCAGTAGACCGGGACAGGGTTATGGCTACACCTTC. It encodes CASRPGQGYGYTF. Full variable domain (missing parts from reference TRBV19 and TRBJ1-2): DGGITQSPKYLFRKEGQNVTLSCEQNLNHDAMYWYRQDPGQGLRLIYYSQIVNDFQKGDIAEGYSVSREKKESFPLTVTSAQKNPTAFYLCASRPGQGYGYTFGSGTRLTVV.